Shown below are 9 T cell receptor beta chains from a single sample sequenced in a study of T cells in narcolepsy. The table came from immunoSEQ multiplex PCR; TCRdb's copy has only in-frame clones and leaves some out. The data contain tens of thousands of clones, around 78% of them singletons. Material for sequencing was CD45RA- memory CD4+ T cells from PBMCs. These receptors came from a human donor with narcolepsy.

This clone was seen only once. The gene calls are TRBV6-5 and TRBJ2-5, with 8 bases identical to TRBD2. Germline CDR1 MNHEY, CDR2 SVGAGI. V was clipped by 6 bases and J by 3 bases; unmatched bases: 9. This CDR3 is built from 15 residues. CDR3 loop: CASRNMAGGKETQYF. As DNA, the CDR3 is TGTGCCAGCAGAAACATGGCGGGGGGCAAAGAGACCCAGTACTTC.

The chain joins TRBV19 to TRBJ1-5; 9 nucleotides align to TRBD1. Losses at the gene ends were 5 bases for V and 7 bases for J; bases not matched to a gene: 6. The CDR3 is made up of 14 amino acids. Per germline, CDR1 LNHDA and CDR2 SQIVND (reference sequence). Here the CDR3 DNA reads TGTGCCAGTAGTGGAACAGGGGGCGCACAGCCCCAGCATTTT. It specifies CASSGTGGAQPQHF.

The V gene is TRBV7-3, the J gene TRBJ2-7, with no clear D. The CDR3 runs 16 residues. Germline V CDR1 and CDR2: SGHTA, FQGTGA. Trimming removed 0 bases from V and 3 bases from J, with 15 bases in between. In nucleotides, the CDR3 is TGTGCCAGCAGCTTAACGTCGGCAGCCTCGAGCTACGAGCAGTACTTC. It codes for CASSLTSAASSYEQYF.

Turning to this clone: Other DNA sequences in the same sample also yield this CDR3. CDR3 region: CASSYSRGGYTF. The DNA of the CDR3 is TGTGCCAGCAGTTACTCGAGAGGTGGCTACACCTTC. The chain links TRBV6-6 to TRBJ1-2; D gene ambiguous. V lost 0 bases to trimming and J lost 7 bases, with 6 bases between them. Germline V gives CDR1 MNHNY, CDR2 SVGAGI (reference sequence). There are 12 residues in the CDR3.

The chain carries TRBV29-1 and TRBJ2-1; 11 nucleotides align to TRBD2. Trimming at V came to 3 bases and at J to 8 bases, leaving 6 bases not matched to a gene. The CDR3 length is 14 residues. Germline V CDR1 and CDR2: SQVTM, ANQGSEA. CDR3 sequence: CSVEVSGGVDEQFF. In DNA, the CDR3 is TGCAGCGTTGAGGTTAGCGGGGGGGTTGATGAGCAGTTCTTC.

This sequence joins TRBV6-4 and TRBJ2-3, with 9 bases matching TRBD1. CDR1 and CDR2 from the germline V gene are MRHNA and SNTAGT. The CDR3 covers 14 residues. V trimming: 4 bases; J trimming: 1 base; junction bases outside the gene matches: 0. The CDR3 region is CASSGTGGTDTQYF. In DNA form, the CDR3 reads TGTGCCAGCAGTGGGACAGGGGGCACAGATACGCAGTATTTT.

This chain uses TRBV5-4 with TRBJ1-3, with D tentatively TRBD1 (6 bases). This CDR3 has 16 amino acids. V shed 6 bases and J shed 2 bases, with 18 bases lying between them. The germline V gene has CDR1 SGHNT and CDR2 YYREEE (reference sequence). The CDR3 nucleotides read TGTGCCAGCACCGGGGGCCCCCACAGGGCTGGAAACACCATATATTTT. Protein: CASTGGPHRAGNTIYF.

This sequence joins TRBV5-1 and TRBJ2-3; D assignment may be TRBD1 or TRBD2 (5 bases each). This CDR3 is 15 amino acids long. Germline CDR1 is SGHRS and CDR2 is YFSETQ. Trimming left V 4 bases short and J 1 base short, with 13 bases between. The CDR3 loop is CASSRGGSGTDTQYF. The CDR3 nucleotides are TGCGCCAGCAGCCGGGGCGGGTCTGGCACAGATACGCAGTATTTT.

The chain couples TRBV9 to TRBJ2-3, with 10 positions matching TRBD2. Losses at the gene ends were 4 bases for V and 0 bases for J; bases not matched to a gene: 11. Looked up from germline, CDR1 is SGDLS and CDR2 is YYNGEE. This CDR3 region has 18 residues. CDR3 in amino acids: CASSSRRASGRSTDTQYF. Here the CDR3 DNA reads TGTGCCAGCAGCTCTCGGAGGGCTAGCGGGAGAAGCACAGATACGCAGTATTTT.